The entry that follows covers one T cell receptor (beta chain) sequence. It has no known antigen specificity. Base-call qualities are not available, and no considerably larger clone is one nucleotide away. From the germline V gene (reference sequence), CDR1 is MNHEY and CDR2 is SMNVEV. The CDR3, from cysteine to phenylalanine, totals 16 residues. CDR3 DNA is the only sequence kept; it has 48 bases, read in frame from the first base. V loses 4 bases, J loses 0 bases, and the germline ends lie 13 bases apart. Libraries were built with PCR. DNA from cultured CD4+ T cells was subjected to TCR sequencing with the Oncomine TCR Beta short-read assay at the Johns Hopkins FTIC core. The QIAamp micro DNA kit was used to extract genomic DNA from the cultured CD4+ T cells. Oncomine TCR Beta libraries from cultured CD4+ T cells were pooled with unique dual indexes and sequenced on an Illumina iSeq 100. Per the authors' processing: Non-productive sequences were removed, and CDR3s not starting with C, not ending with F or W, or shorter than 7 amino acids were discarded. The MANAFEST web application identified antigen-specific clonotypes by comparing peptide-stimulated wells against reference wells and other culture wells. For a clone to be called positive, the clone needed an FDR below 0.05, an odds ratio above 5, and a productive frequency above 0.1% in at least two of three replicate wells. A clonotype counted as cross-reactive if it showed significant expansion both in the SARS-CoV-2 spike wells and in at least one common cold coronavirus spike condition. Using R version 3.6.1, CDR3 homology was evaluated through Levenshtein distances (stringdist) along with unrooted phylogenetic trees (ape). The public reads were quality trimmed at Q25 with fastp and then assembled into clones with MiXCR by TCRdb, keeping productive beta chains. Each record represents a unique CDR3 protein, reported with the most common genes and DNA among its rows. These V and J calls are TCRdb output, not the study's own analysis. Recorded for this sample are roughly 17,000 distinct CDR3 sequences; 70% of them occurred a single time. Together, the top ten hold 15% to 20% of the sample.

These data originate in a study of vaccination and CD4 T cells after COVID-19 (dated by TCRdb to the early 2020s). A note on the overall study: Every convalescent patient had a positive nasal swab PCR test for SARS-CoV-2, with mild disease in 8 to 10 patients and severe disease in one. In 10 COVID-19 convalescent patients and a handful of infection-naive healthy vaccine recipients, the spike-specific CD4+ TCR repertoire before mRNA vaccination was compared with the repertoire after mRNA vaccination. Post-COVID blood samples from convalescent patients were collected a median of around 100 days after diagnosis, with a range of roughly 30 to 170 days. Two doses of either the Pfizer-BioNTech BNT162b2 vaccine (n=8) or the Moderna mRNA-1273 vaccine (n=2) were administered to participants. As controls, cultures received a CEFX viral epitope pool (the positive control), an HIV-1 Nef peptide pool (the negative control), or no peptide at all. The convalescent cohort comprised six males and four females, including two Hispanic individuals, seven Caucasians, two Asians and one multiracial person. Overlapping spike peptide pools from SARS-CoV-2 and from the common cold coronaviruses HCoV-NL63, HCoV-OC43 and HCoV-229E were used as culture stimuli. Post-vaccine blood samples were collected a median of approximately 77 days after the second vaccine dose, ranging from roughly 12 to 250 days. The research as a whole found: Of the vaccine-specific clones found in convalescent patients, nearly all (304 of 307) were mono-reactive for SARS-CoV-2 spike instead of being cross-reactive with common cold coronaviruses. The number of convalescent patients in the study was relatively small, and the study did not examine early timepoints following natural infection. Among convalescent patients, a median about 90% of the SARS-CoV-2-reactive clones seen after vaccination appeared only after vaccination, which suggests priming specific to the vaccine. An increase in the median number of SARS-CoV-2-reactive clonotypes from 21 after infection to 35 to 40 after vaccination was observed, but the change was not found to be significant.

In the paper's terms, the treatment or condition label means: approximately nine-day PBMC culture with coronavirus spike peptide pools or control peptides (ViraFEST assay). To expand antigen-specific T cells with peptide pools and then pick out the expanded clonotypes through TCR sequencing, the study relied on the ViraFEST assay. The convalescent patients' positive SARS-CoV-2 PCR tests fell between March and December 2020, which was before the Alpha, Beta and Delta variants emerged in the United States. PBMCs were cultured at around 2.2 million per well in IMDM supplemented with approximately 4.7% human AB serum and 9 to 10 IU/ml IL-2, with around 10 ug/ml peptide pools added. Half of the culture medium was replaced with fresh IL-2-containing medium on days 3 and 7. Once the cells had been in culture for less than 12 days, the EasySep CD4+ T cell isolation kit was used to isolate CD4+ T cells by negative selection. Ficoll-Paque Plus gradient centrifugation was used to isolate PBMCs from whole blood, and the isolated PBMCs were then either used fresh or cryopreserved at -140C. Culture conditions were generally each tested in triplicate wells.

Material: CD4+ T cells from blood, cultured in vitro. This receptor was obtained from a human donor who had recovered from COVID-19. This sequence uses TRBV27 and TRBJ1-5, with no confidently assigned D gene. The sequenced DNA: TGTGCCAGCAGTTCCCGACGGACCTATAGCAATCAGCCCCAGCATTTT. Its coded protein is CASSSRRTYSNQPQHF.